This record looks at one T cell receptor beta chain sequence and its context. Its cognate antigen is unknown. The donors were in the roughly 110-subject validation cohort, distinct from the roughly 700-subject first cohort. Sequencing used immunoSEQ multiplex PCR; TCRdb keeps in-frame clones, though not all of them. Of about 78,000 clones in the sample, about 96% are singletons; the top ten hold approximately 1.5%. This entry is derived from a study of cytomegalovirus exposure and HLA in healthy donors. Study-wide findings and caveats: Many donors shared some public TCRs, even though most TCR sequences were rare.

Looked up from germline, CDR1 is SEHNR and CDR2 is FQNEAQ (reference sequence). After removal of 2 bases from V and 6 bases from J, the junction contained 11 bases not matched to a gene. This CDR3 comprises 17 residues. This receptor was obtained from a man aged 18 to 35 in good health and CMV-seropositive. Sequenced material: PBMCs. The chain employs TRBV7-9 and TRBJ2-3, with TRBD2 matching over 10 bases. The CDR3 loop is CASSLPRLAGEGDTQYF. CDR3 bases: TGTGCCAGCAGCTTACCCCGACTAGCGGGTGAGGGTGATACGCAGTATTTT. The whole variable domain, filled in from reference TRBV7-9 and TRBJ2-3, reads DTGVSQNPRHKITKRGQNVTFRCDPISEHNRLYWYRQTLGQGPEFLTYFQNEAQLEKSRLLSDRFSAERPKGSFSTLEIQRTEQGDSAMYLCASSLPRLAGEGDTQYFGPGTRLTVL.